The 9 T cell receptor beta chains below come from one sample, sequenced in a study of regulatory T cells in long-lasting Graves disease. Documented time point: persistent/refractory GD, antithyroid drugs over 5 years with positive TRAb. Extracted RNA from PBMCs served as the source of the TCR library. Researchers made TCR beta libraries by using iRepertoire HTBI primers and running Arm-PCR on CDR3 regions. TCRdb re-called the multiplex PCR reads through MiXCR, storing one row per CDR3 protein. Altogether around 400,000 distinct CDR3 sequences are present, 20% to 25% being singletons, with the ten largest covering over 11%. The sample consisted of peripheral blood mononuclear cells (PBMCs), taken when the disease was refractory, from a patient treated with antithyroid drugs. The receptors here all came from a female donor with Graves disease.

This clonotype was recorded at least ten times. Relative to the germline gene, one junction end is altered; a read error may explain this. The CDR3 DNA sequence: TGCGCCAGCAGTGACAGGGGACCTAACTATGGCTACACCTTC. Translating it yields CASSDRGPNYGYTF. The chain recombines TRBV28 with TRBJ1-2, with 8 bases fitting TRBD1. The germline gives CDR1 MDHEN, CDR2 SYDVKM. The CDR3 has 14 amino acids.

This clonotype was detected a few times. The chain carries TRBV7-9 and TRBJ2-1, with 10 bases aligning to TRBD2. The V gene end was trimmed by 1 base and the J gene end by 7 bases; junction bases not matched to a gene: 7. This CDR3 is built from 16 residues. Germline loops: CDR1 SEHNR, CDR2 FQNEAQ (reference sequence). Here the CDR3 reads CASSLVPQREGNEQFF. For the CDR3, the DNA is TGTGCCAGCAGCTTAGTTCCCCAGCGGGAGGGAAATGAGCAGTTCTTC.

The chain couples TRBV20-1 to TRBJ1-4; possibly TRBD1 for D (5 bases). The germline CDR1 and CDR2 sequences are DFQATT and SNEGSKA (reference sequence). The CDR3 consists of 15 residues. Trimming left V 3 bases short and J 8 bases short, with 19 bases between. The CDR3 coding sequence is TGCAGTGCTAGGTTCGTCAGCAGGGAGAGGGAAAAACTGTTTTTT. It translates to CSARFVSREREKLFF.

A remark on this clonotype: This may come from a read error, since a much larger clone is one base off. CDR3 DNA: TGTGCCAGCAGTAACAGGGGGCGTGGGTATTCACCCCTCCACTTT. Its protein is CASSNRGRGYSPLHF. The chain combines TRBV28 with TRBJ1-6; 9 bases align to TRBD1. Germline CDR1 reads MDHEN; CDR2 reads SYDVKM. Losses at the gene ends were 5 bases for V and 8 bases for J; bases not matched to a gene: 7. There are 15 residues in the CDR3.

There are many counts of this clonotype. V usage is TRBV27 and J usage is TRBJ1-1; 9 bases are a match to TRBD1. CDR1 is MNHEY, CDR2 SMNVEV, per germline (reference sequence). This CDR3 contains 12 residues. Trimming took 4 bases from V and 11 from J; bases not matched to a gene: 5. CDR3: CASSSQGAGAFF. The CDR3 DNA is TGTGCCAGCAGTTCACAGGGGGCCGGGGCTTTCTTT.

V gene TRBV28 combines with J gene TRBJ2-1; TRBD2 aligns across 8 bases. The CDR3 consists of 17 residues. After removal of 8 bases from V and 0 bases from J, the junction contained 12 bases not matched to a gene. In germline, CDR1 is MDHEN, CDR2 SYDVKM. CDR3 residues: CASSSGTRAISYNEQFF. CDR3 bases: TGTGCCAGCTCCTCCGGGACTAGAGCTATCTCCTACAATGAGCAGTTCTTC.

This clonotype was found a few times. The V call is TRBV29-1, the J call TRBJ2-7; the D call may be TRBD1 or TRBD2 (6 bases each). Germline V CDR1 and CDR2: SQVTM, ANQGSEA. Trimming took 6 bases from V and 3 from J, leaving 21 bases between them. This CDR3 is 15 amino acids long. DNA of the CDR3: TGCAGCGTAAAATCTCGGGGGCCCACTCGCTACGAGCAGTACTTC. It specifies CSVKSRGPTRYEQYF.

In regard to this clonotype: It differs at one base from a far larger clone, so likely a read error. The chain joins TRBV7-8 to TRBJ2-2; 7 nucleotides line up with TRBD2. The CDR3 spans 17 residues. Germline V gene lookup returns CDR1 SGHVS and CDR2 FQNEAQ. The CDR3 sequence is CASSEAWGGVLPGEPFF. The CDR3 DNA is TGTGCCAGCAGTGAAGCGTGGGGGGGAGTCTTGCCCGGGGAGCCGTTTTTT.

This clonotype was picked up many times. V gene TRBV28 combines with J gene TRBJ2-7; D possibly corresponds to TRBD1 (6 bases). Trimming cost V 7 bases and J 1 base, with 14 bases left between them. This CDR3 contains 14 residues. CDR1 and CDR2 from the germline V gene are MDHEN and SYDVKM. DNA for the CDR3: TGTGCCAGCAAAACCGGGACACGTTCCTACGAGCAGTACTTC. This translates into CASKTGTRSYEQYF.